This T cell receptor beta chain was identified in a study of post-analysis software for immune sequencing data. Overall study: Relapsing-remitting, secondary progressive and progressive-relapsing forms made up the multiple sclerosis disease courses.

Each TCR beta cDNA library carried unique molecular identifiers. Input of about 0.9 to 10 million T cells yielded approximately 500,000 cDNA molecules. TCRdb processed the PCR reads anew with MiXCR; each CDR3 protein has one entry. Here the sample spans 600,000 to 700,000 distinct CDR3 sequences, 55% to 60% being singletons. Study observations and caveats: The study found significantly lower normalized Chao1 diversity in multiple sclerosis patients than in controls. The F measure placed samples prepared in the same batch into strongly shared clusters.

As regards this clonotype: The antigen remains undetermined.

This clonotype was sampled from a girl aged 2-15 years with multiple sclerosis. The sample taken for sequencing was blood.

The CDR3 is CSVEPGQYNYGYTF. In DNA, the CDR3 is TGCAGCGTTGAACCTGGACAGTACAACTATGGCTACACCTTC. This sequence joins TRBV29-1 and TRBJ1-2; possible D gene TRBD1, 6 bases. Germline values: CDR1 SQVTM, CDR2 ANQGSEA. This CDR3 spans 14 amino acids. V shed 2 bases and J shed 2 bases, with 12 bases lying between them.